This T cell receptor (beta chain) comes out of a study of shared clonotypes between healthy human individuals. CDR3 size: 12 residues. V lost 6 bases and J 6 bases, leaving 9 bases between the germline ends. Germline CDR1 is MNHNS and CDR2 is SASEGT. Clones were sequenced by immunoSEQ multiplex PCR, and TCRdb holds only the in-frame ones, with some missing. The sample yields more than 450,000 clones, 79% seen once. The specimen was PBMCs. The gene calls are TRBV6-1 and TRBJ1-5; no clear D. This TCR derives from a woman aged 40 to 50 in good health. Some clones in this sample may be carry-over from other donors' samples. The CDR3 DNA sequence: TGTGCCAGCAGGGGCACCGGTCAGCCCCAGCATTTT. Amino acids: CASRGTGQPQHF.